The T cell receptor (beta chain) under discussion was sequenced for a study of blood T cell repertoires in COVID-19. The wider study: COVID-19 samples from acute and convalescent phases originated in the United States, Italy and Spain. Sources were T cells, B-cell-depleted T cells, or PBMCs; the material itself was cDNA or gDNA.

This CDR3 is built from 15 residues. CDR1 SGHDN and CDR2 FVKESK come from the germline V gene. V lost 5 bases and J lost 5; bases outside the gene matches: 11. In the original analysis: Estimated nucleated cell counts came from reference gene primer amplification. Measured with immunoSEQ multiplex PCR; TCRdb has only the in-frame clones, and not every one. That table gives V, J and clone size, and the DNA gave D and trimming. The sample lists about 180,000 clones, roughly 79% occurring once. The sample comprised peripheral blood. The TCR sequence derives from a woman aged 70 to 79 with acute or convalescent COVID-19. V is TRBV14 and J is TRBJ2-5, with TRBD2 matching over 7 bases. For the CDR3, the DNA is TGTGCCAGCAGCTCGCCTTTGGCGGGAGCGGAGACCCAGTACTTC. Encoded protein: CASSSPLAGAETQYF.